This T cell receptor beta chain derives from a study of neoadjuvant anti-PD-1 for oral cavity cancer. Whole-study context: Patients without progression got a fourth dose around day 43.

Stated time point: after neoadjuvant nivolumab, at surgical resection. Stage II-IVA oral cavity squamous cell carcinoma was new and untreated by systemic or radiation therapy. TCRdb's table, derived via immunoSEQ multiplex PCR, lists solely in-frame clones and lacks some. This table has thousands of clones, 67% appearing once. Germline CDR1 reads SNHLY; CDR2 reads FYNNEI. CDR3 length: 15 residues. V lost 2 bases and J 0 bases, leaving 5 bases between the germline ends. The specimen comprised PBMCs, sampled after nivolumab (anti-PD-1) treatment. This TCR derives from a person aged 35 to 85 with oral cavity squamous cell carcinoma. The rearrangement uses TRBV2 and TRBJ2-6; D gene uncertain. For the CDR3, the DNA is TGTGCCAGCAGTGAATCGGGCTCTGGGGCCAACGTCCTGACTTTC. It encodes CASSESGSGANVLTF.